This entry is about one T cell receptor (beta chain). This sample was taken from a study of blood T cell repertoires in COVID-19. On the study more broadly: Researchers got acute and convalescent COVID-19 samples from the United States, Italy and Spain. T cells, B-cell-depleted T cells, or PBMCs provided the cDNA or gDNA that served as material.

This CDR3 is 17 amino acids long. Germline CDR1 reads GTSNPN; CDR2 reads SVGIG (reference sequence). Losses at the gene ends were 2 bases for V and 0 bases for J; bases not matched to a gene: 9. In the original processing: The assay estimated nucleated cells by amplifying reference gene primers. Using immunoSEQ multiplex PCR, the repertoire was profiled, and TCRdb retains in-frame clones only, with some absent. The DNA gave D and trimming, while V, J and clone size come from that table. The repertoire holds roughly 76,000 clones, with 91% as singletons. The V gene is TRBV30, the J gene TRBJ2-3; 9 nucleotides align to TRBD2. What was sequenced was peripheral blood. The receptor was derived from a woman aged 55-75 years with active COVID-19. The CDR3 DNA sequence: TGTGCCTGGAGTCCCTCCTCAGCGGGAGGTAGCACAGATACGCAGTATTTT. This gives the protein CAWSPSSAGGSTDTQYF.